A single T cell receptor (beta chain) is shown here with its context. The sample belongs to a study of blood T cell repertoires in COVID-19. Overall study context: PBMCs, B-cell-depleted T cells, or T cells provided the cDNA or gDNA that made up the material.

Germline V gives CDR1 MGHRA, CDR2 YSYEKL. This CDR3 is built from 17 residues. Trimming removed 0 bases from V and 2 bases from J, with 16 bases in between. Assay used: immunoSEQ multiplex PCR; TCRdb lists only in-frame clones, some missing. The sample holds 200,000 to 250,000 clones; 80% to 90% are singletons and the top ten take 2% to 3%. The rearrangement links TRBV4-1 to TRBJ2-5; no clear D. This clonotype was sampled from a man aged 25 to 40 with COVID-19, enrolled during active disease. The material sequenced was peripheral blood. The DNA for the CDR3 is TGCGCCAGCAGCCAAGATGGAGAGGCGGCCTCGCAAGAGACCCAGTACTTC. Amino acids: CASSQDGEAASQETQYF.